Listed here are 5 T cell receptor beta chains from one sample, sequenced in a study of T cells after yellow fever vaccination. From the 5' RACE reads, TCRdb called clonotypes with MiXCR, one entry per CDR3 protein. The sample consists of 150,000 to 200,000 distinct CDR3 sequences, 9.3% of them appearing once. The sequencing here drew on CD8+ T cells sorted from PBMCs, taken 45 days after the yellow fever booster vaccination. The receptors stem from a man between 18 and 29 years old who received the YFV17D yellow fever vaccine.

The chain employs TRBV5-4 and TRBJ1-1, with a weak D call TRBD1 (5 bases). Germline values: CDR1 SGHNT, CDR2 YYREEE (reference sequence). The CDR3 totals 15 residues. The V end was cut by 0 bases, the J end by 4 bases, with 13 bases between. CDR3: CASSLAAGTSTEAFF. CDR3 DNA sequence: TGTGCCAGCAGCTTGGCTGCAGGGACTAGCACTGAAGCTTTCTTT.

Only a few counts were recorded for this clonotype. This chain joins TRBV7-2 and TRBJ2-5; no clear D gene. CDR1 SGHTA and CDR2 FQGNSA come from the germline V gene. CDR3 length: 15 amino acids. V was shortened by 3 bases and J by 0 bases, with 11 bases between the two germline ends. The CDR3 DNA is TGTGCCAGCAGCTTTCTGGCGCGCGACCAAGAGACCCAGTACTTC. Translated, it gives CASSFLARDQETQYF.

This clonotype was counted ten times or more. V gene TRBV6-1 combines with J gene TRBJ2-1, with 10 positions matching TRBD1. The CDR3 length is 15 residues. Trimming took 6 bases from V and 0 from J; bases not matched to a gene: 2. Germline loops: CDR1 MNHNS, CDR2 SASEGT. The CDR3 DNA is TGTGCCAGCAGCGGACAGGGGGGCTCCTACAATGAGCAGTTCTTC. This gives the protein CASSGQGGSYNEQFF.

This clonotype showed up just a few times. The chain joins TRBV20-1 to TRBJ2-1; D is undetermined. V lost 2 bases to trimming and J lost 15 bases, with 17 bases between them. The CDR3 totals 12 residues. The germline CDR1 and CDR2 sequences are DFQATT and SNEGSKA (reference sequence). The DNA for the CDR3 is TGCAGTGCTAGATCCATAGGGCTAGGGTTGTTCTTC. Protein sequence: CSARSIGLGLFF.

The V and J genes are TRBV11-2 and TRBJ1-1; no clear D. Germline V gene lookup returns CDR1 SGHAT and CDR2 FQNNGV. The CDR3 runs 15 residues. Trimming shortened V by 1 base and J by 1 base, and 10 bases separated the two germline ends. The CDR3 region is CASSLGFGQNTEAFF. The CDR3 nucleotides read TGTGCCAGCAGCTTAGGGTTCGGGCAGAACACTGAAGCTTTCTTT.